Below, 23 T cell receptor beta chains from the same sample are listed, as sequenced in a study of T cell repertoires in cytomegalovirus infection. TCRdb re-analysed the reads in MiXCR, keeping a single row per CDR3 protein. The sample has under 850,000 distinct CDR3 sequences; about 40% are singletons. Sequencing was done on a sample of PBMCs. Receptors were obtained from a human donor in good health (CMV status not recorded). Some clones in this sample may be carry-over from other donors' samples.

The chain has TRBV20-1 and TRBJ1-2, with a weak D call TRBD1 (5 bases). The germline CDR1 and CDR2 sequences are DFQATT and SNEGSKA (reference sequence). The CDR3 sequence is 14 residues long. V shed 6 bases and J shed 1 base, with 15 bases lying between them. DNA for the CDR3: TGCAGTGCCCCTGGGAGGGGCGATAACTATGGCTACACCTTC. Translated, it gives CSAPGRGDNYGYTF.

This rearrangement joins TRBV24-1 to TRBJ1-2, with D hard to call. The CDR3 consists of 12 residues. In germline, CDR1 is KGHDR, CDR2 SFDVKD. Trimming took 3 bases from V and 8 from J, leaving 9 bases between them. CDR3 DNA: TGTGCCACCAGTGATGAGTTGGCCGGCTACACCTTC. Protein sequence: CATSDELAGYTF.

This clonotype was seen repeatedly, ten times or more. J is TRBJ1-5 and V is TRBV28; no reliable D call. With 1 base removed from V and 0 bases from J, the gap between germline ends came to 10 bases. The CDR3 is 16 amino acids. CDR1 MDHEN and CDR2 SYDVKM come from the germline V gene. This CDR3 is CASSLFLGYSNQPQHF. CDR3 nucleotide sequence: TGTGCCAGCAGTTTATTTCTGGGATATAGCAATCAGCCCCAGCATTTT.

The chain's CDR3 is CASSSLWGGATDTQYF. The DNA of the CDR3 is TGCGCCAGCAGCTCACTTTGGGGGGGGGCCACAGATACGCAGTATTTT. The chain couples TRBV5-1 to TRBJ2-3, with a weak D call TRBD2 (7 bases). Deletions cut 3 bases from V and 2 bases from J, with 16 bases between. The CDR3 runs to 16 residues. The germline V gene has CDR1 SGHRS and CDR2 YFSETQ. The variable domain in full, completed from reference TRBV5-1 and TRBJ2-3, reads KAGVTQTPRYLIKTRGQQVTLSCSPISGHRSVSWYQQTPGQGLQFLFEYFSETQRNKGNFPGRFSGRQFSNSRSEMNVSTLELGDSALYLCASSSLWGGATDTQYFGPGTRLTVL.

This chain joins TRBV27 and TRBJ1-5, with D perhaps matching TRBD1 (6 bases). The CDR3 runs to 15 residues. Germline V CDR1 and CDR2: MNHEY, SMNVEV (reference sequence). The ends were cut back, 5 bases at V and 6 bases at J, with 17 bases in the middle. The CDR3 bases are TGTGCCAGCAGTCGCGACCGGGACATCAGTCAGCCCCAGCATTTT. Encoded protein: CASSRDRDISQPQHF.

V gene TRBV28 combines with J gene TRBJ1-2, with D perhaps matching TRBD1 (6 bases). Looked up from germline, CDR1 is MDHEN and CDR2 is SYDVKM. Trimming removed 5 bases from V and 3 bases from J, with 13 bases in between. This CDR3 has 14 amino acids. For the CDR3, the DNA is TGTGCCAGCAGTCGACTACAGGGTTACTATGGCTACACCTTC. Translation gives CASSRLQGYYGYTF.

This clonotype showed up just a few times. This chain connects TRBV11-3 to TRBJ2-1; weak D call: TRBD2 (6 bases). V lost 0 bases to trimming and J lost 8 bases, with 14 bases between them. The CDR3 has 15 amino acids. Germline V gives CDR1 SGHNT, CDR2 YENEEA. For the CDR3, the DNA is TGTGCCAGCAGCTTAGACGGGACCCCGGGGGATGAGCAGTTCTTC. The encoded protein is CASSLDGTPGDEQFF.

The J gene is TRBJ2-5, the V gene TRBV18, with 7 bases aligning to TRBD2. With V trimmed by 6 bases and J by 5 bases, 9 bases remained unmatched. CDR3 length equals 14 residues. Germline loops: CDR1 KGHSH, CDR2 LQKENI. The CDR3 protein is CASSPSLRGETQYF. CDR3 nucleotide sequence: TGTGCCAGCTCGCCTTCCCTGCGGGGGGAGACCCAGTACTTC.

J is TRBJ2-7 and V is TRBV28, with 8 nucleotides matching TRBD2. V was clipped by 5 bases and J by 3 bases; unmatched bases: 12. Germline V gene data show CDR1 as MDHEN and CDR2 as SYDVKM. The CDR3 totals 16 residues. The CDR3 DNA sequence: TGTGCCAGCAGTCTCCCCGGTAGCGGGAAATACTACGAGCAGTACTTC. Translation gives CASSLPGSGKYYEQYF.

The chain carries TRBV19 and TRBJ1-5, with D tentatively TRBD1 (5 bases). Germline V gene sequence: CDR1 LNHDA, CDR2 SQIVND (reference sequence). The length of the CDR3 is 13 residues. V was shortened by 7 bases and J by 6 bases, with 13 bases between the two germline ends. Written as DNA, the CDR3 is TGTGCCAGTAATGGGGGGGGAGGTCAGCCCCAGCATTTT. Its translation: CASNGGGGQPQHF.

J is TRBJ1-6 and V is TRBV20-1; unclear D gene. Germline V gene data show CDR1 as DFQATT and CDR2 as SNEGSKA (reference sequence). This CDR3 is 12 amino acids long. The CDR3 DNA reads as TGCAGCGGACGCGAGGGTAATTCACCCCTCCACTTT. Its translation is CSGREGNSPLHF.

The chain recombines TRBV12-3 or TRBV12-4 with TRBJ1-6; 7 bases are shared with TRBD1. The V segment lost 6 bases and the J segment 7 bases; nucleotides outside the gene matches: 9. The CDR3 runs 15 residues. DNA of the CDR3: TGTGCCAGCAGCTCTAGCGCAGGGGGGAATTCACCCCTCCACTTT. Translated, it gives CASSSSAGGNSPLHF.

Only a few counts were recorded for this clonotype. The chain has TRBV4-1 and TRBJ1-2, with unresolved D. Per germline, CDR1 MGHRA and CDR2 YSYEKL. The V and J ends lost 1 base and 4 bases respectively, with 4 bases between them. The CDR3 extends over 12 amino acids. The CDR3 region has the DNA TGCGCCAGCAGCCAAGGGGCCTATGGCTACACCTTC. It encodes CASSQGAYGYTF.

This chain links TRBV4-1 with TRBJ2-1; unclear D gene. Trimming cost V 1 base and J 8 bases, with 15 bases left between them. The CDR3 has 15 residues. In germline, CDR1 is MGHRA, CDR2 YSYEKL. CDR3 amino acids: CASSQVLRPDDEQFF. In nucleotides, the CDR3 is TGCGCCAGCAGCCAAGTTCTTCGGCCGGACGATGAGCAGTTCTTC.

This clonotype was seen more than once but under ten times. The chain links TRBV28 to TRBJ2-7, with 7 bases that match TRBD1. Germline V gene data show CDR1 as MDHEN and CDR2 as SYDVKM. Trimming at V came to 4 bases and at J to 4 bases, leaving 10 bases not matched to a gene. This CDR3 has 15 residues. CDR3 residues: CASSSPGDRPYEQYF. CDR3 sequence (DNA): TGTGCCAGCAGTTCTCCTGGGGACAGACCATACGAGCAGTACTTC.

The rearrangement uses TRBV14 and TRBJ1-2; the D gene is possibly TRBD1 (5 bases). CDR1 SGHDN and CDR2 FVKESK come from the germline V gene. Trimming stripped 3 bases from V and 9 bases from J, with 14 bases between. The CDR3 is 13 amino acids. In DNA form, the CDR3 reads TGTGCCAGCAGCCACCCAGACAGTTTGAGCTACACCTTC. Its protein product is CASSHPDSLSYTF.

This clonotype was detected only a few times. V and J are TRBV7-9 and TRBJ1-1; 7 bases line up with TRBD1. Germline-derived CDR1 and CDR2 are SEHNR and FQNEAQ (reference sequence). Germline trimming cut 5 bases from V and 0 bases from J; bases unmatched to any gene: 6. The CDR3 has 15 residues. The CDR3 is CASSATGTVNTEAFF. DNA of the CDR3: TGTGCCAGCAGCGCCACCGGGACAGTGAACACTGAAGCTTTCTTT.

The genes are TRBV12-3 or TRBV12-4 and TRBJ2-1; 7 positions agree with TRBD1. V lost 6 bases, J lost 12 bases, and 8 bases stayed unmatched. CDR3 length: 12 amino acids. The CDR3 here is CASSKRGLAQFF. CDR3 nucleotides: TGTGCCAGCAGCAAGAGGGGGCTCGCGCAGTTCTTC.

The chain links TRBV24-1 to TRBJ2-1; no clear D gene. Germline V gives CDR1 KGHDR, CDR2 SFDVKD. V shed 7 bases and J shed 5 bases, with 8 bases lying between them. The CDR3 runs 12 residues. CDR3 nucleotides: TGTGCCACCAGGGGCATCAACAATGAGCAGTTCTTC. It specifies CATRGINNEQFF.

CDR3 bases: TGTGCCAGCACCGCCGCCCCGGGAGATGGCTACACCTTC. Protein product: CASTAAPGDGYTF. The chain couples TRBV12-3 or TRBV12-4 to TRBJ1-2; D not resolved. CDR3 length: 13 residues. The V and J ends lost 7 bases and 6 bases respectively, with 15 bases between them.

The CDR3: CASSLGFPGAGELFF. The DNA for the CDR3 is TGCGCCAGCAGCCTTGGTTTTCCAGGGGCCGGGGAGCTGTTTTTT. This rearrangement joins TRBV5-1 to TRBJ2-2, with D maybe TRBD1 (6 bases). From germline, CDR1 is SGHRS and CDR2 YFSETQ. The CDR3 covers 15 residues. Between the trimmed V and J ends, which lost 4 bases and 6 bases, there was a span of 16 bases.

The chain has TRBV7-9 and TRBJ2-3; no clear D. CDR3 size: 14 residues. The germline V gene has CDR1 SEHNR and CDR2 FQNEAQ (reference sequence). V was trimmed by 5 bases and J by 2 bases, leaving 11 bases between them. The CDR3 sequence: CASSRTLATDTQYF. CDR3 sequence (DNA): TGTGCCAGCAGCCGTACTCTGGCCACAGATACGCAGTATTTT.

The chain carries TRBV11-2 and TRBJ2-3; tentatively, D is TRBD1 (6 bases). The V gene lost 5 bases and the J gene lost 2 bases, with 14 bases spanning the gap. This CDR3 has 15 residues. Germline V gene data show CDR1 as SGHAT and CDR2 as FQNNGV. CDR3 protein: CASSVGQGITDTQYF. The CDR3 nucleotides are TGTGCCAGCAGCGTAGGTCAGGGGATCACAGATACGCAGTATTTT.